This T cell receptor beta chain was found in a study of Graves' ophthalmopathy and Graves' hyperthyroidism. Findings and limits, study-wide: Ophthalmopathy cases were distinguished from stable hyperthyroidism by a 13-signature model, reaching approximately 87% sensitivity and 81.08% specificity. Most thyroid clonotypes expanded beyond 0.001 frequency were also found in blood.

The authors amplified TCR beta CDR3 regions, and they did so from RNA transcripts for repertoire sequencing. The library came from an HTBI-primed first-round RT-PCR and a second-round multiplex PCR. TCRdb redid the calling of the multiplex PCR reads with MiXCR, one entry per CDR3 protein. Seen here are approximately 700,000 distinct CDR3 sequences, about 38% observed once, and the top ten hold around 3%. As regards this clonotype: The antigen is not known.

The CDR3 totals 16 residues. V dropped 3 bases and J dropped 0 bases, with 9 bases sitting between them. Someone took the PBMCs out of 10 ml of fresh peripheral blood. Sequenced input: peripheral blood. J is TRBJ1-6 and V is TRBV12-3 or TRBV12-4; no firm D call. The source of this sequence is an adult man with Graves' ophthalmopathy. CDR3 residues: CASSFGQSSYNSPLHF. The CDR3 DNA sequence: TGTGCCAGCAGTTTCGGGCAGAGCTCCTATAATTCACCCCTCCACTTT.